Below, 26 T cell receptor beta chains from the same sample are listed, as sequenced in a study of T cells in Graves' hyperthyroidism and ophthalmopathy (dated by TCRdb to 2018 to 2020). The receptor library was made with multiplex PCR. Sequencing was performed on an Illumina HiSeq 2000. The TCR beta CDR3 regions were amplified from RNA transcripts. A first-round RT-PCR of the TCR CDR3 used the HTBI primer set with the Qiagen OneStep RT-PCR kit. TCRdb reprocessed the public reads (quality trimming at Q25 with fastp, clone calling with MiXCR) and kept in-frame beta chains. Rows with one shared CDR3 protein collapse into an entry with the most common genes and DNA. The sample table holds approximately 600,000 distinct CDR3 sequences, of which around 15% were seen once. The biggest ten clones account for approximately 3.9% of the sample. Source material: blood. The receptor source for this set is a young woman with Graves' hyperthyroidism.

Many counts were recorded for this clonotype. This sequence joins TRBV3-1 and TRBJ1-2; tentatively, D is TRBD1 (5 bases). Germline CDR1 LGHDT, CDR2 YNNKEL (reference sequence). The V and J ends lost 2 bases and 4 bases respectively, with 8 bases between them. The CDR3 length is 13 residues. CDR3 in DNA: TGTGCCAGCAGCCAAACAGGTGGCTATGGCTACACCTTC. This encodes CASSQTGGYGYTF.

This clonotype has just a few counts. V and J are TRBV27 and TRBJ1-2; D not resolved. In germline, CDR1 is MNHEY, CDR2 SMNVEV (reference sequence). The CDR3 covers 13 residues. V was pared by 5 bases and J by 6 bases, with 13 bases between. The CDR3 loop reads CASSPSARDGYTF. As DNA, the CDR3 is TGTGCCAGCAGTCCCTCCGCAAGGGATGGCTACACCTTC.

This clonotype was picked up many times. In nucleotides, the CDR3 is TGTGCCAGCAGCTCCGCTGGAGGCACCGGGGAGCTGTTTTTT. Its translation is CASSSAGGTGELFF. The chain joins TRBV7-3 to TRBJ2-2; possibly TRBD2 for D (5 bases). V was clipped by 4 bases and J by 4 bases, with 10 bases between them. The CDR3 is made up of 14 amino acids. CDR1 and CDR2 from the germline V gene are SGHTA and FQGTGA.

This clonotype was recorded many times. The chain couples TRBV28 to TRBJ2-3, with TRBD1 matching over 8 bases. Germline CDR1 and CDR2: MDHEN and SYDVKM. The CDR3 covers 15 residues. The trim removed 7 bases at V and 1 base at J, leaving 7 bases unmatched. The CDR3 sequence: CASNKPGGGTDTQYF. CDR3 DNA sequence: TGTGCCAGCAACAAACCAGGGGGCGGCACAGATACGCAGTATTTT.

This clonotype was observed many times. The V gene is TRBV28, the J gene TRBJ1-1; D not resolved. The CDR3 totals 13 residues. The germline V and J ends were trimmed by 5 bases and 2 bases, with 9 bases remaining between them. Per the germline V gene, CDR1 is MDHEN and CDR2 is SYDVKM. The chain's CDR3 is CASSQDQNTEAFF. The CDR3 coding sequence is TGTGCCAGCAGTCAAGACCAAAACACTGAAGCTTTCTTT.

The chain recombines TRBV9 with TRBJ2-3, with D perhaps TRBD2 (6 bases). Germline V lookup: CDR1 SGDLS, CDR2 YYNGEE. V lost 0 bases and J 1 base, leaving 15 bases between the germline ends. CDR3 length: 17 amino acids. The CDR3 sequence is CASSVAGGSGGTDTQYF. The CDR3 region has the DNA TGTGCCAGCAGCGTAGCAGGCGGCTCGGGGGGCACAGATACGCAGTATTTT. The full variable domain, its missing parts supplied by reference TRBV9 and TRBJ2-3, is DSGVTQTPKHLITATGQRVTLRCSPRSGDLSVYWYQQSLDQGLQFLIQYYNGEERAKGNILERFSAQQFPDLHSELNLSSLELGDSALYFCASSVAGGSGGTDTQYFGPGTRLTVL.

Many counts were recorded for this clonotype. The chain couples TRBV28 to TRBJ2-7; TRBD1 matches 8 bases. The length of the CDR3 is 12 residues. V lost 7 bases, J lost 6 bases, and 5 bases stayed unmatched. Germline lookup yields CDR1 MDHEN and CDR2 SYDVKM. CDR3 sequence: CASKLRGREQYF. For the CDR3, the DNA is TGTGCCAGCAAACTCAGGGGGCGCGAGCAGTACTTC.

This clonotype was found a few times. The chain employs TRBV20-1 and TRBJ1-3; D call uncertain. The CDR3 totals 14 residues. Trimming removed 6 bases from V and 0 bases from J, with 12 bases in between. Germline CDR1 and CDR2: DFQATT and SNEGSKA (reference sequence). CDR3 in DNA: TGCAGTGCAACCGGACTGAACTCTGGAAACACCATATATTTT. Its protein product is CSATGLNSGNTIYF.

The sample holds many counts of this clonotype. CDR3 loop: CASSLVGGEAFF. CDR3 DNA: TGTGCCAGCAGTTTGGTAGGGGGTGAAGCTTTCTTT. This chain uses TRBV12-3 or TRBV12-4 with TRBJ1-1; maybe TRBD1 (6 bases). CDR3 length: 12 amino acids. Trimming took off 3 bases at V and 7 bases at J, with 9 bases between the two ends.

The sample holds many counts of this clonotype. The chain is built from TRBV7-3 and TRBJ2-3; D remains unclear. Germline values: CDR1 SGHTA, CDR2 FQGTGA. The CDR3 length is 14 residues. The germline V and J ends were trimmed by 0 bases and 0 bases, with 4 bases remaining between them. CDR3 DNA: TGTGCCAGCAGCTTAACTGCTAGCACAGATACGCAGTATTTT. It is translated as CASSLTASTDTQYF.

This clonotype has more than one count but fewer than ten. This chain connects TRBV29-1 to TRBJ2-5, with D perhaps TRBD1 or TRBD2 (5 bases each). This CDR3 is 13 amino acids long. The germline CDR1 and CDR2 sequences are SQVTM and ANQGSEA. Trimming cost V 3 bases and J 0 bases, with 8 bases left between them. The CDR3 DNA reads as TGCAGCGTTGAGGGACCTCACCAAGAGACCCAGTACTTC. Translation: CSVEGPHQETQYF. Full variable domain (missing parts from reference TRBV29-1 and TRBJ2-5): SAVISQKPSRDICQRGTSLTIQCQVDSQVTMMFWYRQQPGQSLTLIATANQGSEATYESGFVIDKFPISRPNLTFSTLTVSNMSPEDSSIYLCSVEGPHQETQYFGPGTRLLVL.

As DNA, the CDR3 is TGTGCCAGCAGCCCCTGGACAGCATCTCAAGAGACCCAGTACTTC. Amino acid sequence: CASSPWTASQETQYF. The chain combines TRBV7-8 with TRBJ2-5, with D perhaps TRBD1 (6 bases). This CDR3 region has 15 residues. V shed 5 bases and J shed 2 bases, with 15 bases lying between them. CDR1 and CDR2 from the germline V gene are SGHVS and FQNEAQ.

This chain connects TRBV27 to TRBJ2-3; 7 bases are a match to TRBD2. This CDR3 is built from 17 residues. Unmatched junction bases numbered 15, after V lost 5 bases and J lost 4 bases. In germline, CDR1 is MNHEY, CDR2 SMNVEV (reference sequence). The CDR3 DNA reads TGTGCCAGCAGTCCTAGGTCGGCGGGAGTGGGGGCAGATACGCAGTATTTT. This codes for CASSPRSAGVGADTQYF.

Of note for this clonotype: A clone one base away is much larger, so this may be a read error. The CDR3 nucleotides are TGTGCCAGCTCACCAACGGGACAATGCACCGGGGAGCTGTTTTTT. Protein: CASSPTGQCTGELFF. V and J are TRBV18 and TRBJ2-2, with a tentative D call TRBD1 (6 bases). Germline-derived CDR1 and CDR2 are KGHSH and LQKENI. The CDR3 runs to 15 residues. The V end lost 2 bases, the J end lost 4 bases, and 11 bases lay between the germline ends.

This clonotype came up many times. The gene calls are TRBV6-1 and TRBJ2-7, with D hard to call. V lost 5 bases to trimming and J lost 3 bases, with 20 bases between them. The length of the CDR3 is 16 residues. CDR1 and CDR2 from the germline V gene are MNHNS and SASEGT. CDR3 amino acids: CASSQVPSTANYEQYF. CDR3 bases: TGTGCCAGCAGTCAAGTACCTTCGACTGCCAACTACGAGCAGTACTTC.

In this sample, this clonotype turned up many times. For the CDR3, the DNA is TGTGCCAGCAGTGCAAACTCGTTACCGGGACAGGGTGGCAACACTGAAGCTTTCTTT. It specifies CASSANSLPGQGGNTEAFF. The chain is built from TRBV2 and TRBJ1-1; 9 nucleotides line up with TRBD1. Germline loops: CDR1 SNHLY, CDR2 FYNNEI. Germline trimming cut 4 bases from V and 2 bases from J; bases unmatched to any gene: 17. The CDR3 has 19 residues.

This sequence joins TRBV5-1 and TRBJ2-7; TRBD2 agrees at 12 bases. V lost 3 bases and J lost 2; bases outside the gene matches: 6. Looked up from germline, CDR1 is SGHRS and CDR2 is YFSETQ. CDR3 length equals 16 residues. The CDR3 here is CASSSTSGSRTYEQYF. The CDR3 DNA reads TGCGCCAGCAGCTCGACTAGCGGGAGTAGAACCTACGAGCAGTACTTC.

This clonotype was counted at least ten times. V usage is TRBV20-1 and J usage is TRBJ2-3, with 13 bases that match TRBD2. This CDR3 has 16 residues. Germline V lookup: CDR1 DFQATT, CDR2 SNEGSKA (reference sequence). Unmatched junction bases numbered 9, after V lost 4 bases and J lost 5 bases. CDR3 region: CSAMLTSGRAVDTQYF. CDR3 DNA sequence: TGCAGTGCTATGTTAACTAGCGGGAGGGCCGTAGATACGCAGTATTTT.

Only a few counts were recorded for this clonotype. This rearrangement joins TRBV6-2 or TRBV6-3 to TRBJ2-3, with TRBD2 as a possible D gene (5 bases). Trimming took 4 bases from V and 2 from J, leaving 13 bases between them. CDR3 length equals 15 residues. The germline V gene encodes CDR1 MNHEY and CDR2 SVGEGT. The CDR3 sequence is CASSCGGSNTDTQYF. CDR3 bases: TGTGCCAGCAGTTGTGGCGGGTCGAACACAGATACGCAGTATTTT.

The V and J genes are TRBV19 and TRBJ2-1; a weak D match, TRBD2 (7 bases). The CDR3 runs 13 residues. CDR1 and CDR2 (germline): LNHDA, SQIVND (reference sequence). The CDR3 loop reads CATGGRGLGEQFF. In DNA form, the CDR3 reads TGTGCGACAGGAGGGAGGGGCCTTGGGGAGCAGTTCTTC.

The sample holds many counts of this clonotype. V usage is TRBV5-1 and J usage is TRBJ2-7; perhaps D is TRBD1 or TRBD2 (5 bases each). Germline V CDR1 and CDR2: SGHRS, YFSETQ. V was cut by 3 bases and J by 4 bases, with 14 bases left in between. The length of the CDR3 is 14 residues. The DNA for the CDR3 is TGCGCCAGCAGCTCCCGGGACGGTAAATACGAGCAGTACTTC. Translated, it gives CASSSRDGKYEQYF.

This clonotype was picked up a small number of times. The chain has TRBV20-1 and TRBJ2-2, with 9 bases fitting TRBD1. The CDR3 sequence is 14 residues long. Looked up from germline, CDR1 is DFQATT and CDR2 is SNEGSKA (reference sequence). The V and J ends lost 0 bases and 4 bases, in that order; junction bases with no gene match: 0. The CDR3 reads CSARETGGTGELFF. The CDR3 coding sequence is TGCAGTGCTAGAGAGACAGGGGGCACCGGGGAGCTGTTTTTT.

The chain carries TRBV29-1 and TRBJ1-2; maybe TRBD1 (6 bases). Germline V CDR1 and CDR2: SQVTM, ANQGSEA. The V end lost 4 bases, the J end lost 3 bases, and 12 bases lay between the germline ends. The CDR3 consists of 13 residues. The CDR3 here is CSVARGADYGYTF. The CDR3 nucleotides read TGCAGCGTTGCTCGGGGGGCTGACTATGGCTACACCTTC.

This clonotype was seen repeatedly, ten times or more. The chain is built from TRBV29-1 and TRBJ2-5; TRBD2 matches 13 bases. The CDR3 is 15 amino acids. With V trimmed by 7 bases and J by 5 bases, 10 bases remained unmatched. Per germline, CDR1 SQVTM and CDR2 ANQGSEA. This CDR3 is CSASGLAGSGETQYF. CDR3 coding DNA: TGCAGCGCTTCGGGACTAGCGGGATCGGGGGAGACCCAGTACTTC.

CDR3 DNA sequence: TGTGCCACAAGGGTCGGAGGGTACAATGAGCAGTTCTTC. As protein: CATRVGGYNEQFF. The chain couples TRBV19 to TRBJ2-1; maybe TRBD2 (6 bases). CDR1 LNHDA and CDR2 SQIVND come from the germline V gene (reference sequence). V lost 10 bases to trimming and J lost 4 bases, with 14 bases between them. This CDR3 has 13 residues.

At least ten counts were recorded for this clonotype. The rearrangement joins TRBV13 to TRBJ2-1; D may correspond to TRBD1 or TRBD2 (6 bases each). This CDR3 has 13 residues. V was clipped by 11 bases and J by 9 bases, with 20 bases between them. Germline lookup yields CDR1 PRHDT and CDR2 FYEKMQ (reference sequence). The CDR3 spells CAARGRSTGEQFF. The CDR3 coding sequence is TGTGCCGCCCGGGGGCGGAGTACCGGTGAGCAGTTCTTC.